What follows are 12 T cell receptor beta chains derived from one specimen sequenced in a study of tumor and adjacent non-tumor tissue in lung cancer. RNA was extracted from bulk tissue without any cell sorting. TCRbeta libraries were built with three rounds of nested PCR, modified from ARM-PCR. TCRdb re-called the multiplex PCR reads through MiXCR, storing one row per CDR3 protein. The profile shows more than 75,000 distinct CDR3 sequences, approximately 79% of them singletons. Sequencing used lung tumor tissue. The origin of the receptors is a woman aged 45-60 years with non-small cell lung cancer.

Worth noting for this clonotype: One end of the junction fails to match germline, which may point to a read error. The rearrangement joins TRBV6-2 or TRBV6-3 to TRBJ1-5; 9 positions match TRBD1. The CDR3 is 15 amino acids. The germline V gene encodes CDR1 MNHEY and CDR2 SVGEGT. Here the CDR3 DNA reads TGTACCAGCAGTCCAGGGACAGGGATCAATCAGCCTCAGCATTTT. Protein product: CTSSPGTGINQPQHF.

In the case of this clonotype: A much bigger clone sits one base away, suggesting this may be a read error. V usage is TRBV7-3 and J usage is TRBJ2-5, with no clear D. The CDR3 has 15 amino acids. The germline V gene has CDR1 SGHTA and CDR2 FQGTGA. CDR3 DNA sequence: TGTACCAGCAGCTTAGATACCGGACCAGCGGAGACCCAGTACTTC. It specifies CTSSLDTGPAETQYF.

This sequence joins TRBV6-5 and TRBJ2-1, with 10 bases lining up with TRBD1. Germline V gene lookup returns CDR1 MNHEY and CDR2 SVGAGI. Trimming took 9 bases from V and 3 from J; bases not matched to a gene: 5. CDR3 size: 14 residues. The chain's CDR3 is CASHGTGDYNEQFF. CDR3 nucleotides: TGTGCCAGTCATGGGACAGGGGACTACAATGAGCAGTTCTTC.

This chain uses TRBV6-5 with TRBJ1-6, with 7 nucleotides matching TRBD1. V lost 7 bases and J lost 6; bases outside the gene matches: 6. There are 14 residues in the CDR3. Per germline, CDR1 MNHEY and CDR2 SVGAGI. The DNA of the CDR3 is TGTGCCAGCATACTACAGGGGTCTAATTCACCCCTCCACTTT. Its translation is CASILQGSNSPLHF.

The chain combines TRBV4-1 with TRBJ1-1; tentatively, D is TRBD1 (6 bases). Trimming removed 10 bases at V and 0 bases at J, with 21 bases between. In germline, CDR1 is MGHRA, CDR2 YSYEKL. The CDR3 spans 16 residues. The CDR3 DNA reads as TGCGCCAACAGTCAAGATCGTTACAGGGTGAACACTGAAGCTTTCTTT. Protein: CANSQDRYRVNTEAFF.

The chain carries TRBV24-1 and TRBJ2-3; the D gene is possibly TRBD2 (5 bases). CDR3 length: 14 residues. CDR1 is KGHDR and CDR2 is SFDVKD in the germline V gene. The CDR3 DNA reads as TGTGTCACTAGTGAAGGGTCGAAGACCGATACGCAGTATTTT. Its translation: CVTSEGSKTDTQYF.

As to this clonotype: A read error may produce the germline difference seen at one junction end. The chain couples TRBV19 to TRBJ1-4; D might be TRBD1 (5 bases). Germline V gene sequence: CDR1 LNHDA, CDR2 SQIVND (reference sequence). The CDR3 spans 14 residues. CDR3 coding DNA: TGTGCCAGTTGTATGACAGCAACTAATGAAAAACTGTTTTTT. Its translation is CASCMTATNEKLFF.

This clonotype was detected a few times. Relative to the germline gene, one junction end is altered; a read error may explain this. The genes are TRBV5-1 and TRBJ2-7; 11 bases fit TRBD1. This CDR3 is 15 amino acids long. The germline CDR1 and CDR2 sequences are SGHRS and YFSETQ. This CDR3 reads CASCPQGQGAYEQYF. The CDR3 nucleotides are TGCGCCAGCTGCCCACAAGGACAGGGGGCCTACGAACAGTACTTC.

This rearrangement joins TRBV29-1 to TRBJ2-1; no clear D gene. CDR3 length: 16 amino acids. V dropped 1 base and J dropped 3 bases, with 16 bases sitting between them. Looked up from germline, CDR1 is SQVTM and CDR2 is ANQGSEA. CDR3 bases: TGCAGCGTTGAAGGGGCTAACCCCCGCTGCTACAATGAGCAGTTCTTC. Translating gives CSVEGANPRCYNEQFF.

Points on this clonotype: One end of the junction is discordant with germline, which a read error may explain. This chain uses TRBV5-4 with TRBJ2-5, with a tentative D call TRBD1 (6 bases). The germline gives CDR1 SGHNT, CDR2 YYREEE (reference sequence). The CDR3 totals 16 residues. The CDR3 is CASTLSRRGHQETQYF. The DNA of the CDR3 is TGTGCCAGCACCTTGAGTCGCAGGGGACACCAAGAGACTCAGTACTTC.

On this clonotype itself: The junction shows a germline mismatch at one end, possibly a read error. The CDR3 DNA reads as TGTGCCAGCAGTGACCGGGACTCTGTGGCCAATGTCCTGGCTTTC. Its translation is CASSDRDSVANVLAF. The chain combines TRBV6-1 with TRBJ2-6, with D perhaps matching TRBD2 (6 bases). Germline CDR1 MNHNS, CDR2 SASEGT. This CDR3 contains 15 residues.

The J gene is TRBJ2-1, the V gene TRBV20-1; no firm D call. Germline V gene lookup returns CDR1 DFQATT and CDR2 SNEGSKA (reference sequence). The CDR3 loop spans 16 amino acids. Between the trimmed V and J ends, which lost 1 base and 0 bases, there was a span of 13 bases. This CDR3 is CSARVAQTSSYNEQFF. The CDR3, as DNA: TGCAGTGCTAGAGTGGCCCAGACGAGCTCCTACAATGAGCAGTTCTTC.